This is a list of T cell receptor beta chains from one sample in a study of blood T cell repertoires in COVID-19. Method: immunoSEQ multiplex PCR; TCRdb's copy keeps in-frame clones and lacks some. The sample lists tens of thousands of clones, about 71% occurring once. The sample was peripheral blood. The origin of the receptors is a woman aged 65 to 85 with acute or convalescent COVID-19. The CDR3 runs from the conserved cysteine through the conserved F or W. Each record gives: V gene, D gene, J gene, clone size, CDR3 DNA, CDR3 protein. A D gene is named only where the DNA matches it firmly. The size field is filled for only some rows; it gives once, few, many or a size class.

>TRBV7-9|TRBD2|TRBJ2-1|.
TGTGCCAGCAGCTTCAGCGGGGCCTACAATGAGCAGTTCTTC
CASSFSGAYNEQFF
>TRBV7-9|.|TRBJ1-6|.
TGTGCCAGCAGCCTAACGGGGGGCCCAGAGTCACCCCTCCACTTT
CASSLTGGPESPLHF
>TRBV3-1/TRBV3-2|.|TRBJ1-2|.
TGTGCCAGCAGCCAAGAACAGGGTGTAACTTTC
CASSQEQGVTF
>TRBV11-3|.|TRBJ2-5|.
TGTGCCAGCAGCTTAGGACGACAATTCCAAGAGACCCAGTACTTC
CASSLGRQFQETQYF
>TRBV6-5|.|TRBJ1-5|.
TGTGCCAGCAGCAGGAATGGCAATCAGCCCCAGCATTTT
CASSRNGNQPQHF
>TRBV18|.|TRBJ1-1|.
TGTGCCAGCTCACCACGGAGAGACACTGAAGCTTTCTTT
CASSPRRDTEAFF
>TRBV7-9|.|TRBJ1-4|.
TGTGCCAGCAGCTTGTGGGTGTCGGGGACAACTGAAAAACTGTTTTTT
CASSLWVSGTTEKLFF
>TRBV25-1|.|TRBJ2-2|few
TGTGCCAGCAGTGAAGGGGACATCCACACCGGGGAGCTGTTTTTT
CASSEGDIHTGELFF
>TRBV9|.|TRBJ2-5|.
TGTGCCAGCAGCGTAGGCTGGGACACAGAGACCCAGTACTTC
CASSVGWDTETQYF
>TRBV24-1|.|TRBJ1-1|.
TGTGCCACCAGTGATTTGGCGGGCGGGGGATCATTCACGGGTATTTTGAACACTGAAGCTTTCTTT
CATSDLAGGGSFTGILNTEAFF
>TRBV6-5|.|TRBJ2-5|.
TGTGCCAGCAGCTCAGATTGGGAGACCCAGTACTTC
CASSSDWETQYF
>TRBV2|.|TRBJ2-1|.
TGTGCCAGTGGAGGGACGGCAGTGCAGTTCTTC
CASGGTAVQFF
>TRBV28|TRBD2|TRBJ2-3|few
TGTGCCAGCAGTCCCTGGACTAGCGGGAATCCAGATACGCAGTATTTT
CASSPWTSGNPDTQYF
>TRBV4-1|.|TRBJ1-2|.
TGCGCCAGCAGCCAAGATGGAGGTGACTACACCTTC
CASSQDGGDYTF
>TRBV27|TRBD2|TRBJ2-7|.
TGTGCCAGCAGTGACCCCGGGACTAGCGGTACTACGCGGGGGCAGTACTTC
CASSDPGTSGTTRGQYF
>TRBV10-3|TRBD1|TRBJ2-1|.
TGTGCCATCAGTGAATCGAGGGGGACAGGGGTTTACAATGAGCAGTTCTTC
CAISESRGTGVYNEQFF
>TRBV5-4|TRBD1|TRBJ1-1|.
TGTGCCAGCAGCCCGAAGGGACAGGGGGGGAACACTGAAGCTTTCTTT
CASSPKGQGGNTEAFF
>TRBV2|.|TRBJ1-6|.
TGTGCCAGCAGTGCTGGACACCAGAATAATTCACCCCTCCACTTT
CASSAGHQNNSPLHF
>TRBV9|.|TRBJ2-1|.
TGTGCCAGCAGCGTAGATCGGCTGGGAGTCCGGTTCTTC
CASSVDRLGVRFF
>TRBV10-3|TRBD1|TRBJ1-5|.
TGTGCCAGCGGGGACAGGGGGCGCAATCAGCCCCAGCATTTT
CASGDRGRNQPQHF
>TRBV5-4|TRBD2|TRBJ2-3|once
TGTGCCAGCAGCTTGGGTGTCAACCCGGGACTAGCGTCAGATACGCAGTATTTT
CASSLGVNPGLASDTQYF
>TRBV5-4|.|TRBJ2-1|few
TGTGCCAGCAGCTGGGACTCCCCCAATGAGCAGTTCTTC
CASSWDSPNEQFF
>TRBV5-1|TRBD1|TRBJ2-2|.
TGCGCCAGCAGCTTTGATAACACACAGGGGTCGTACACCGGGGAGCTGTTTTTT
CASSFDNTQGSYTGELFF
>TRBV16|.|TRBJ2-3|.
TGTGCCAGCAGCCAAAGCTCGCCCGTGGCCGGGAGTGGAGATACGCAGTATTTT
CASSQSSPVAGSGDTQYF
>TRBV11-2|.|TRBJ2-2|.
TGTGCCAGCAGCCCCAACCTCGGGGGCGGGGAGCTGTTTTTT
CASSPNLGGGELFF
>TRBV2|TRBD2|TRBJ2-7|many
TGTGCCAGCAGCCCTAGCGGGGGGAAAAAATACGAGCAGTACTTC
CASSPSGGKKYEQYF
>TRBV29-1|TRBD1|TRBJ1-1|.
TGCAGCGTAAACAGGGGGCTCGGCACTGAAGCTTTCTTT
CSVNRGLGTEAFF
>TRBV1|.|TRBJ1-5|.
TGCACCAGCAGCCATTCTACTCCGTCCCGCGATCAGCCCCAGCATTTT
CTSSHSTPSRDQPQHF
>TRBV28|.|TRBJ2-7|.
TGTGCCAGCAGTTTAACAGCCTCCTACGAGCAGTACTTC
CASSLTASYEQYF
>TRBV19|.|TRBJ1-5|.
TGTGCCAGTAGTTTACAGGCCCATCAGCCCCAGCATTTT
CASSLQAHQPQHF
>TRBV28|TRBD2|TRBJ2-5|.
TGTGCCAGCAGTCCAGACCCTAGACTAGCGGGGGGGCTGGAGACCCAGTACTTC
CASSPDPRLAGGLETQYF
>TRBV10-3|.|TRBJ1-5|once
TGTGCCATCAGTGAGTCAGCATCAGGGGTGTTTAATATAGGTGAGGATCAGCCCCAGCATTTT
CAISESASGVFNIGEDQPQHF
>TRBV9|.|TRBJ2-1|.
TGTGCCAGCAGCGCCGAGGGCAATGAGCAGTTCTTC
CASSAEGNEQFF
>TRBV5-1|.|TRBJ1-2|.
TGCGCCAGCAGCTTGGATGCAGGGGAGTGGTATGGCTACACCTTC
CASSLDAGEWYGYTF
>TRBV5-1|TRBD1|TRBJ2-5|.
TGCGCCAGCAGCCCGGTGGGGACAGGAGAGACCCAGTACTTC
CASSPVGTGETQYF
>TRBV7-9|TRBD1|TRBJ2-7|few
TGTGCCAGCACCAAGACAGGGGGAGAGTACGAGCAGTACTTC
CASTKTGGEYEQYF
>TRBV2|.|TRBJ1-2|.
TGTGCCAGCCTCGCGGGGGGGCTGAGCTATGGCTACACCTTC
CASLAGGLSYGYTF
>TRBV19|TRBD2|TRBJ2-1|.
TGTGCCAGTAGTATAAGCGGGGGGTCCTACAATGAGCAGTTCTTC
CASSISGGSYNEQFF
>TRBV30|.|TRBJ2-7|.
TGTGCCTGGGGGAAGGGGCTCTGGGAGCAGTACTTC
CAWGKGLWEQYF
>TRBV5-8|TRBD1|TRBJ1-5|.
TGTGCCAGCAGGAGTGGACAGGTCGCCAATCAGCCCCAGCATTTT
CASRSGQVANQPQHF
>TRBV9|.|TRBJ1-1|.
TGTGCCAGCAGCGTAGTTCGGGAGGGTAAAGCTTTCTTT
CASSVVREGKAFF
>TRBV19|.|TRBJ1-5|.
TGTGCCAGTAGTTCGGCAGGGGTGAGCAATCAGCCCCAGCATTTT
CASSSAGVSNQPQHF
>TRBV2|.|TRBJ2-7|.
TGTGCCAGCGCGGGCCTTAAAGGCGAGCAGTACTTC
CASAGLKGEQYF
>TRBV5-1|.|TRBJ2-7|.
TGCGCCAGCAGCTTGGCCGTACAGGGACCCTACGAGCAGTACTTC
CASSLAVQGPYEQYF
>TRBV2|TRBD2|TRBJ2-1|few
TGTGCCAGCCTCTTGGCGGGGGGCAACAATGAGCAGTTCTTC
CASLLAGGNNEQFF
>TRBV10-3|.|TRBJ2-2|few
TGTGCCATCCAGCGGCGGGGAAGGGGGGAGCTGTTTTTT
CAIQRRGRGELFF
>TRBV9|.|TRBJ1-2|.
TGTGCCAGCAGCCGAGACACCAACTATGGCTACACCTTC
CASSRDTNYGYTF
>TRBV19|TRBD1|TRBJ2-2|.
TGTGCCAGTAGTATCCCTCCGGGACAGGGGGCCGGGGAGCTGTTTTTT
CASSIPPGQGAGELFF
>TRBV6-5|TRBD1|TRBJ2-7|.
TGTGCCAGCAGTTACTCGACTACAGGGGCAGATGAGCAGTACTTC
CASSYSTTGADEQYF
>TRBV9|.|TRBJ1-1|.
TGTGCCAGCAGCGTAGAGTCGGGGGTAGGCACTGAAGCTTTCTTT
CASSVESGVGTEAFF
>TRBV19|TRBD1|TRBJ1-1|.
TGTGCCAGTAGTATAAGAGGGGGCCAGTTGAACACTGAAGCTTTCTTT
CASSIRGGQLNTEAFF
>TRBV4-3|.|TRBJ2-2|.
TGCGCCAGCAGCCAAGATCGGACTGGTAACACCGGGGAGCTGTTTTTT
CASSQDRTGNTGELFF
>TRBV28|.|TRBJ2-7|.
TGTGCCAGCAGTCCTTGGGGGGTTTCCTACTACGAGCAGTACTTC
CASSPWGVSYYEQYF
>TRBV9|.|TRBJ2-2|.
TGTGCCAGCAGCGCCTCCCTTACCGGGGAGCTGTTTTTT
CASSASLTGELFF
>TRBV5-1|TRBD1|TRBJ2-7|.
TGCGCCAGCAGCTTGGGACAGGGGGGCTACGAGCAGTACTTC
CASSLGQGGYEQYF
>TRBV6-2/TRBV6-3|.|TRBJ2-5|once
TGTGCCAGCAGTTATTTCTCGAGCCAAGAGACCCAGTACTTC
CASSYFSSQETQYF
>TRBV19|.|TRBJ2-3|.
TGTGCCAGTAGTACGCTCCGGTCCCGCACAGATACGCAGTATTTT
CASSTLRSRTDTQYF
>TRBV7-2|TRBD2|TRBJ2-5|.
TGTGCCAGCAGCCTAGGCGGGGGGCAGGAGACCCAGTACTTC
CASSLGGGQETQYF
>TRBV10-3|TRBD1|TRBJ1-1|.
TGTGCCATCAGCGAACCGGGACAGGGTTTCGGTACTGAAGCTTTCTTT
CAISEPGQGFGTEAFF